This T cell receptor beta chain was captured by sequencing in a study of T cell repertoires in cytomegalovirus infection. The V gene's germline CDR1 is SGHTA and CDR2 FQGNSA. V was pared by 4 bases and J by 7 bases, with 14 bases of the junction left unmatched. The CDR3 totals 16 residues. MiXCR was run by TCRdb on the reads, yielding one entry per CDR3 protein. This sample has approximately 910,000 distinct CDR3 sequences; less than 35% occur once, and the top ten carry around 15%. This clonotype was picked up many times. As yet, its antigen is unknown. General study points: Dominating the ex vivo response were HLA-C-restricted CMV-specific TCR beta clonotypes.

The sample was cultured CD8+ T cells from PBMCs, taken from culture after CMV antigen stimulation. V and J are TRBV7-2 and TRBJ1-1, with 8 bases that match TRBD1. The clonotype was recovered from a human donor in good health (CMV status not recorded). Some clones in this sample may be carry-over from other donors' samples. The CDR3 region has the DNA TGTGCCAGCAGCTCGCTACCCCCAACAGGGGGAGTTGAAGCTTTCTTT. This codes for CASSSLPPTGGVEAFF.